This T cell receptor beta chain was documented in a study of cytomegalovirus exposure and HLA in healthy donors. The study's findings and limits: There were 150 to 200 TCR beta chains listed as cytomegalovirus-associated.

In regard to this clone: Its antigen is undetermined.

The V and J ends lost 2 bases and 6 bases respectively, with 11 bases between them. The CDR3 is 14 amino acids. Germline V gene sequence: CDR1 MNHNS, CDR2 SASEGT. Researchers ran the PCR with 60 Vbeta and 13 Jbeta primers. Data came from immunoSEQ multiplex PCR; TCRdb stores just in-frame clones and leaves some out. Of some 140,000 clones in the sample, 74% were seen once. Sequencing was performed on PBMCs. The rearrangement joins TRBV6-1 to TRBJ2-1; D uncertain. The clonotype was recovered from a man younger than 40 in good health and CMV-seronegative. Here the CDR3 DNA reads TGTGCCAGCAGTGAAAACGGATCGGGCAATGAGCAGTTCTTC. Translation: CASSENGSGNEQFF.